This T cell receptor beta chain was identified in a study of post-analysis software for immune sequencing data. Study conclusions and caveats: Five or six TRBV segments were significantly more frequent in patients than in controls. TRBV5-6, TRBV5-1 and TRBV20-1 were among these segments.

About this clonotype itself: Its antigen is as yet unknown.

Germline loops: CDR1 SGHTA, CDR2 FQGTGA. Trimming pared 6 bases from V and 7 bases from J, leaving 13 bases between. The CDR3 totals 13 residues. TCR beta libraries were prepared from cDNA with unique molecular identifiers. Using its own MiXCR run on the PCR reads, TCRdb lists one record per CDR3 protein. The top ten clones hold about 4.8% of a sample with roughly 870,000 distinct CDR3 sequences, 53% of them seen once. This clonotype originated in a girl aged 10 to 17 with multiple sclerosis. J is TRBJ2-1 and V is TRBV7-3; D tentatively fits TRBD1 or TRBD2 (5 bases each). Sequenced sample: blood. CDR3 residues: CASSPPWGNEQFF. DNA for the CDR3: TGTGCCAGCAGTCCGCCTTGGGGGAATGAGCAGTTCTTC.